The source of this T cell receptor (beta chain) is a study of T cell repertoires in cytomegalovirus infection. For the study at large: Evidence of both CMV infection and a matching HLA type came from public TCR beta signatures.

Concerning this clonotype itself: Its matching antigen is unknown.

Via MiXCR, TCRdb re-called the reads, giving one row per CDR3 protein. The sample holds under 300,000 distinct CDR3 sequences, approximately 15% seen once. Study-level findings and limits: CMV-specific TCR beta clonotypes restricted by HLA-C dominated the ex vivo response. Identification of carriers of CMV plus the relevant HLA was performed using cumulative public TCR beta family frequency.

The sequence was collected from a human donor in good health (CMV status not recorded). Some clones in this sample may be carry-over from other donors' samples. Sequencing was performed on CD8+ T cells from PBMCs.

CDR3 nucleotides: TGCAGCGTTGAAGCAGGGTTCGCACATTCGAACACTGAAGCTTTCTTT. It encodes CSVEAGFAHSNTEAFF. The chain links TRBV29-1 to TRBJ1-1, with a possible D match to TRBD1 (5 bases). This CDR3 has 16 residues. Germline assignment: CDR1 SQVTM and CDR2 ANQGSEA. V was cut by 1 base and J by 1 base, with 16 bases left in between. Full variable domain (missing parts from reference TRBV29-1 and TRBJ1-1): SAVISQKPSRDICQRGTSLTIQCQVDSQVTMMFWYRQQPGQSLTLIATANQGSEATYESGFVIDKFPISRPNLTFSTLTVSNMSPEDSSIYLCSVEAGFAHSNTEAFFGQGTRLTVV.